This passage covers 30 T cell receptor beta chains from one sample sequenced in a study of T cell responses to AZD1222 COVID-19 vaccine. Measured with immunoSEQ multiplex PCR; TCRdb has only the in-frame clones, and not every one. The sample contains 150,000 to 200,000 clones, over 80% of which appear only once. The starting material was peripheral blood, obtained on day 0 of AZD1222 vaccination. The receptors here all came from an adult in good health.

This chain connects TRBV5-4 to TRBJ2-7; TRBD1 matches at 7 bases. The CDR3 totals 14 residues. J gave up 4 bases and V 0 bases, and 4 bases lay outside the gene matches. Germline V CDR1 and CDR2: SGHNT, YYREEE (reference sequence). The CDR3 nucleotides read TGTGCCAGCAGCTTGGTCGAGGGGGCTTACGAGCAGTACTTC. Translating gives CASSLVEGAYEQYF.

The chain couples TRBV28 to TRBJ1-2, with a tentative D call TRBD1 (5 bases). The CDR3 is 13 amino acids. Germline CDR1 is MDHEN and CDR2 is SYDVKM. Trimming pared 4 bases from V and 6 bases from J, leaving 12 bases between. The CDR3 DNA reads as TGTGCCAGCAGTTGGGGCAGGGCTAATGGCTACACCTTC. Translation: CASSWGRANGYTF.

The gene calls are TRBV19 and TRBJ1-4, with D possibly TRBD1 on 6 matching bases. CDR1 and CDR2 (germline): LNHDA, SQIVND (reference sequence). This CDR3 has 16 amino acids. V gave up 5 bases and J gave up 4 bases, with 17 bases separating them. Written as DNA, the CDR3 is TGTGCCAGTAGTCCCCGCACCGGGGGCTATAATGAAAAACTGTTTTTT. It translates to CASSPRTGGYNEKLFF.

This rearrangement joins TRBV30 to TRBJ2-7; weak D call: TRBD2 (6 bases). V lost 1 base to trimming and J lost 4 bases, with 20 bases between them. Germline values: CDR1 GTSNPN, CDR2 SVGIG (reference sequence). CDR3 length: 16 residues. In DNA form, the CDR3 reads TGTGCCTGGAGTGAACCCTCGTGGAGGGGAAAGTACGAGCAGTACTTC. Encoded protein: CAWSEPSWRGKYEQYF.

The chain links TRBV7-2 to TRBJ2-1; the D is unclear. This CDR3 is 10 amino acids long. The V end lost 3 bases, the J end lost 6 bases, and 0 bases lay between the germline ends. The germline CDR1 and CDR2 sequences are SGHTA and FQGNSA. The CDR3 spells CASSFNEQFF. The CDR3 nucleotides read TGTGCCAGCAGCTTCAATGAGCAGTTCTTC. The entire variable domain, with the rest obtained from reference TRBV7-2 and TRBJ2-1, is as follows: GAGVSQSPSNKVTEKGKDVELRCDPISGHTALYWYRQSLGQGLEFLIYFQGNSAPDKSGLPSDRFSAERTGGSVSTLTIQRTQQEDSAVYLCASSFNEQFFGPGTRLTVL.

V and J are TRBV7-9 and TRBJ2-7, with 8 bases lining up with TRBD2. V gave up 6 bases and J gave up 0 bases; unmatched junction bases: 7. This CDR3 has 15 amino acids. Germline V gives CDR1 SEHNR, CDR2 FQNEAQ (reference sequence). CDR3 loop: CASRKTSASSYEQYF. CDR3 nucleotides: TGTGCCAGCAGGAAGACTAGCGCAAGCTCCTACGAGCAGTACTTC.

The chain uses TRBV7-2 and TRBJ2-5; D may be TRBD2 (5 bases). This CDR3 spans 16 amino acids. Germline loops: CDR1 SGHTA, CDR2 FQGNSA. Trimming removed 1 base at V and 4 bases at J, with 16 bases between. The CDR3 sequence: CASSLEIRGSRETQYF. The CDR3 DNA reads TGTGCCAGCAGCTTAGAAATACGGGGTAGCAGAGAGACCCAGTACTTC.

V usage is TRBV7-9 and J usage is TRBJ2-7; possibly TRBD2 for D (5 bases). CDR1 is SEHNR and CDR2 is FQNEAQ in the germline V gene (reference sequence). Trimming left V 5 bases short and J 5 bases short, with 16 bases between. The CDR3 length is 14 residues. For the CDR3, the DNA is TGTGCCAGCAGCGAAACGGTGAGGGTACACGAGCAGTACTTC. Its protein product is CASSETVRVHEQYF.

J is TRBJ2-3 and V is TRBV7-2; the D gene is possibly TRBD1 (6 bases). The length of the CDR3 is 16 residues. Deletions cut 4 bases from V and 3 bases from J, with 17 bases between. CDR1 and CDR2 from the germline V gene are SGHTA and FQGNSA. CDR3 amino acids: CASSSTGFVRTDTQYF. The CDR3 DNA sequence: TGTGCCAGCAGCTCAACAGGGTTTGTGAGGACAGATACGCAGTATTTT.

This chain's CDR3 is CASSSGLAGGKSSTDTQYF. The CDR3 nucleotides are TGTGCCAGCAGCTCAGGACTAGCGGGAGGGAAAAGTAGCACAGATACGCAGTATTTT. The chain employs TRBV7-6 and TRBJ2-3; TRBD2 agrees at 15 bases. Germline CDR1 SGHVS, CDR2 FNYEAQ. The V and J ends lost 4 bases and 0 bases, in that order; junction bases with no gene match: 8. The CDR3 totals 19 residues.

The V and J genes are TRBV28 and TRBJ1-4, with 8 positions matching TRBD1. This CDR3 spans 16 amino acids. Germline V gene data show CDR1 as MDHEN and CDR2 as SYDVKM. V gave up 7 bases and J gave up 3 bases; unmatched junction bases: 10. The CDR3 nucleotides read TGTGCCAGCAATACCCCCCAGGGGGCGGCTAATGAAAAACTGTTTTTT. It is translated as CASNTPQGAANEKLFF.

The V call is TRBV10-3, the J call TRBJ1-3; 9 bases are a match to TRBD1. The V gene's germline CDR1 is ENHRY and CDR2 SYGVKD. The CDR3 totals 13 residues. J gave up 3 bases and V 6 bases, and 0 bases lay outside the gene matches. The CDR3 region has the DNA TGTGCCATCAGGGGACAGGGTGGAAACACCATATATTTT. Translating gives CAIRGQGGNTIYF.

The chain joins TRBV28 to TRBJ1-2, with D perhaps TRBD1 (6 bases). Germline V gene data show CDR1 as MDHEN and CDR2 as SYDVKM. This CDR3 contains 13 residues. The V end lost 5 bases, the J end lost 1 base, and 8 bases lay between the germline ends. DNA of the CDR3: TGTGCCAGCAGTATACAGGGTAACTATGGCTACACCTTC. It encodes CASSIQGNYGYTF.

This clone was seen only once. This chain joins TRBV7-2 and TRBJ2-7, with 9 nucleotides matching TRBD2. This CDR3 region has 14 residues. V lost 3 bases and J lost 6; bases outside the gene matches: 6. Germline V gene sequence: CDR1 SGHTA, CDR2 FQGNSA. The CDR3 region has the DNA TGTGCCAGCAGCTTTAGCGGGGGAGTGTCCGAGCAGTACTTC. Translated: CASSFSGGVSEQYF.

The chain recombines TRBV7-3 with TRBJ2-6; 11 positions agree with TRBD2. Per the germline V gene, CDR1 is SGHTA and CDR2 is FQGTGA. The CDR3 has 18 amino acids. Unmatched junction bases numbered 6, after V lost 5 bases and J lost 0 bases. CDR3 in amino acids: CASSQNLAGGSGANVLTF. The DNA for the CDR3 is TGTGCCAGCAGCCAAAATCTAGCGGGGGGCTCTGGGGCCAACGTCCTGACTTTC.

This clone was counted once. The chain has TRBV7-2 and TRBJ1-5; tentatively, D is TRBD1 (5 bases). CDR3 length: 15 residues. With 5 bases removed from V and 0 bases from J, the gap between germline ends came to 11 bases. Germline V gene data show CDR1 as SGHTA and CDR2 as FQGNSA. CDR3 in amino acids: CASSVGDYSNQPQHF. The CDR3 nucleotides are TGTGCCAGCAGCGTGGGGGATTATAGCAATCAGCCCCAGCATTTT. Full variable domain (rest looked up from reference TRBV7-2 and TRBJ1-5): GAGVSQSPSNKVTEKGKDVELRCDPISGHTALYWYRQSLGQGLEFLIYFQGNSAPDKSGLPSDRFSAERTGGSVSTLTIQRTQQEDSAVYLCASSVGDYSNQPQHFGDGTRLSIL.

This chain joins TRBV6-5 and TRBJ2-1; D is perhaps TRBD2 (5 bases). V shed 6 bases and J shed 3 bases, with 15 bases lying between them. This CDR3 is built from 15 residues. Per germline, CDR1 MNHEY and CDR2 SVGAGI. The CDR3 loop reads CASRSLASGYNEQFF. The CDR3 nucleotides are TGTGCCAGCAGGTCATTAGCGTCCGGCTACAATGAGCAGTTCTTC.

The chain links TRBV6-6 to TRBJ2-7, with D tentatively TRBD1 or TRBD2 (6 bases each). Germline V lookup: CDR1 MNHNY, CDR2 SVGAGI (reference sequence). The CDR3 consists of 14 residues. V was pared by 6 bases and J by 2 bases, with 14 bases between. CDR3 in amino acids: CASSPLGGAYEQYF. DNA of the CDR3: TGTGCCAGCAGCCCCCTGGGGGGCGCCTACGAGCAGTACTTC.

This clone has a single count. V and J are TRBV30 and TRBJ2-3, with D perhaps TRBD2 (6 bases). The CDR3 is 14 amino acids. The V gene lost 0 bases and the J gene lost 4 bases, with 11 bases spanning the gap. Germline CDR1 and CDR2: GTSNPN and SVGIG (reference sequence). The CDR3 here is CAWSVGGAADTQYF. CDR3 in DNA: TGTGCCTGGAGTGTAGGAGGGGCCGCAGATACGCAGTATTTT.

This chain joins TRBV7-7 and TRBJ2-5; D call uncertain. V lost 2 bases, J lost 0 bases, and 16 bases lay in between. The CDR3 is 17 residues long. Germline values: CDR1 SSHAT, CDR2 FNYEAQ (reference sequence). In DNA form, the CDR3 reads TGTGCCAGCAGCTTAAATCCTGTCGCGCAGAACCAAGAGACCCAGTACTTC. Residues: CASSLNPVAQNQETQYF.

The V call is TRBV5-1, the J call TRBJ2-3; 8 bases are shared with TRBD1. This CDR3 comprises 15 residues. From germline, CDR1 is SGHRS and CDR2 YFSETQ. The trim removed 2 bases at V and 6 bases at J, leaving 8 bases unmatched. CDR3 residues: CASSLTTGASDTQYF. The DNA for the CDR3 is TGCGCCAGCAGCTTAACGACAGGGGCATCGGATACGCAGTATTTT.

Here the CDR3 DNA reads TGTGCCAGCAGTTCAAGCCGACAGTACCAGAACACTGAAGCTTTCTTT. Residues: CASSSSRQYQNTEAFF. This chain joins TRBV6-5 and TRBJ1-1; a possible D gene is TRBD1 (5 bases). Germline V gene data show CDR1 as MNHEY and CDR2 as SVGAGI. The V and J ends lost 4 bases and 1 base respectively, with 16 bases between them. The CDR3 covers 16 residues.

This rearrangement joins TRBV11-2 to TRBJ1-1; D is possibly TRBD1 (6 bases). Trimming removed 0 bases at V and 1 base at J, with 24 bases between. The CDR3 runs to 20 residues. Germline loops: CDR1 SGHAT, CDR2 FQNNGV. DNA for the CDR3: TGTGCCAGCAGCTTAGATGTCCCAGGACAGTGGAGGGGTGGGAACACTGAAGCTTTCTTT. This translates into CASSLDVPGQWRGGNTEAFF.

The chain couples TRBV27 to TRBJ1-6; TRBD1 matches 8 bases. The germline gives CDR1 MNHEY, CDR2 SMNVEV (reference sequence). V dropped 8 bases and J dropped 8; count of bases not matched to a gene: 14. The CDR3 sequence is 16 residues long. CDR3 protein: CASGGGVTGGDSPLHF. CDR3 sequence (DNA): TGTGCCAGCGGGGGCGGGGTCACAGGGGGAGATTCACCCCTCCACTTT.

This clone was counted many times. The chain joins TRBV6-1 to TRBJ2-4; 8 positions agree with TRBD2. In germline, CDR1 is MNHNS, CDR2 SASEGT. V lost 3 bases to trimming and J lost 9 bases; unmatched junction nucleotides: 4. CDR3 length: 13 amino acids. The CDR3 here is CASSERGVSIQYF. For the CDR3, the DNA is TGTGCCAGCAGTGAGCGGGGGGTTTCCATTCAGTACTTC.

The V and J genes are TRBV5-1 and TRBJ2-1; a possible D gene is TRBD1 (5 bases). Germline V gene lookup returns CDR1 SGHRS and CDR2 YFSETQ. Trimming cost V 0 bases and J 5 bases, with 12 bases left between them. The CDR3 has 15 amino acids. CDR3 DNA sequence: TGCGCCAGCAGCTTGGAGGTCAGGGTCCACAATGAGCAGTTCTTC. This codes for CASSLEVRVHNEQFF.

The chain carries TRBV6-2 or TRBV6-3 and TRBJ2-7; tentative D call: TRBD1 (5 bases). The CDR3 runs to 16 residues. Trimming took off 2 bases at V and 7 bases at J, with 21 bases between the two ends. CDR1 and CDR2 from the germline V gene are MNHEY and SVGEGT. The CDR3 sequence: CASSYDSRWQGAEQYF. Here the CDR3 DNA reads TGTGCCAGCAGTTACGACTCAAGGTGGCAGGGTGCGGAGCAGTACTTC.

This chain uses TRBV4-1 with TRBJ2-7, with D perhaps matching TRBD1 (7 bases). This CDR3 region has 18 residues. Trimming left V 0 bases short and J 2 bases short, with 20 bases between. The germline V gene has CDR1 MGHRA and CDR2 YSYEKL. This CDR3 reads CASSQDHFGGGTAYEQYF. CDR3 in DNA: TGCGCCAGCAGCCAAGATCATTTCGGTGGCGGGACAGCCTACGAGCAGTACTTC.

Here the CDR3 reads CSASPNTGAGQPQHF. DNA of the CDR3: TGCAGTGCTAGTCCGAACACAGGGGCAGGGCAGCCCCAGCATTTT. This rearrangement joins TRBV20-1 to TRBJ1-5, with 7 nucleotides matching TRBD1. With 3 bases clipped from V and 7 bases from J, the junction kept 12 bases outside the gene matches. CDR1 and CDR2 (germline): DFQATT, SNEGSKA (reference sequence). The CDR3 loop spans 15 amino acids.

The chain couples TRBV28 to TRBJ1-2; D may be TRBD1 (5 bases). The germline V and J ends were trimmed by 2 bases and 2 bases, with 18 bases remaining between them. Germline V CDR1 and CDR2: MDHEN, SYDVKM. The CDR3 contains 17 residues. The CDR3 DNA reads as TGTGCCAGCAGTTTAACCCTCATGCTGGACAACAACTATGGCTACACCTTC. Its translation: CASSLTLMLDNNYGYTF.